Listed here are 13 T cell receptor beta chains from one sample, sequenced in a study of T cell changes during pregnancy in multiple sclerosis. Method: immunoSEQ multiplex PCR; TCRdb's copy keeps in-frame clones and lacks some. The sample includes around 42,000 clones, about 89% of them seen just once. Sequenced here: CD4+ T cells from peripheral blood mononuclear cells, sampled before pregnancy. These receptors came from a female donor with multiple sclerosis, enrolled in a pregnancy study.

The chain employs TRBV28 and TRBJ2-5, with TRBD1 identical over 9 bases. V lost 5 bases and J lost 4; bases outside the gene matches: 8. CDR3 size: 15 residues. CDR1 is MDHEN and CDR2 is SYDVKM in the germline V gene. Written as DNA, the CDR3 is TGTGCCAGCAGTCCCGACAGGGGGATTCGAGAGACCCAGTACTTC. Amino acids: CASSPDRGIRETQYF.

The genes are TRBV30 and TRBJ1-3, with 7 bases fitting TRBD1. This CDR3 comprises 14 residues. Germline CDR1 is GTSNPN and CDR2 is SVGIG (reference sequence). With V trimmed by 4 bases and J by 1 base, 4 bases remained unmatched. The CDR3 loop is CAWTMTGSGNTIYF. CDR3 DNA: TGTGCCTGGACCATGACAGGGTCTGGAAACACCATATATTTT. The variable domain in full, completed from reference TRBV30 and TRBJ1-3, reads SQTIHQWPATLVQPVGSPLSLECTVEGTSNPNLYWYRQAAGRGLQLLFYSVGIGQISSEVPQNLSASRPQDRQFILSSKKLLLSDSGFYLCAWTMTGSGNTIYFGEGSWLTVV.

Regarding this clone: Other DNA variants within this sample encode the same CDR3. The rearrangement links TRBV9 to TRBJ2-2; TRBD2 might be the D (5 bases). Germline V lookup: CDR1 SGDLS, CDR2 YYNGEE. The CDR3 totals 14 residues. Deletions cut 2 bases from V and 6 bases from J, with 11 bases between. CDR3: CASSVDSVPGELFF. Here the CDR3 DNA reads TGTGCCAGCAGCGTGGACTCTGTACCCGGGGAGCTGTTTTTT. Full variable domain (remainder filled in from reference TRBV9 and TRBJ2-2): DSGVTQTPKHLITATGQRVTLRCSPRSGDLSVYWYQQSLDQGLQFLIQYYNGEERAKGNILERFSAQQFPDLHSELNLSSLELGDSALYFCASSVDSVPGELFFGEGSRLTVL.

The chain is built from TRBV6-5 and TRBJ1-2; D unresolved. Trimming took off 3 bases at V and 7 bases at J, with 18 bases between the two ends. Per germline, CDR1 MNHEY and CDR2 SVGAGI. CDR3 size: 15 residues. CDR3 protein: CASSYTPLAGGGYTF. DNA of the CDR3: TGTGCCAGCAGTTATACCCCCTTGGCGGGAGGTGGCTACACCTTC.

This chain uses TRBV2 with TRBJ2-1; D is undetermined. The CDR3 extends over 14 amino acids. CDR1 SNHLY and CDR2 FYNNEI come from the germline V gene. Trimming took 6 bases from V and 0 from J, leaving 9 bases between them. CDR3 loop: CASRELRSYNEQFF. Written as DNA, the CDR3 is TGTGCCAGCAGAGAACTACGCTCCTACAATGAGCAGTTCTTC.

The chain couples TRBV19 to TRBJ1-2; 8 bases are a match to TRBD1. This CDR3 region has 15 residues. Per the germline V gene, CDR1 is LNHDA and CDR2 is SQIVND (reference sequence). The junction had 7 bases not matched to a gene; V was cut back by 3 bases and J by 4 bases. CDR3 DNA: TGTGCCAGTAGTATTGGCGGACAGGGTAGCTATGGCTACACCTTC. It specifies CASSIGGQGSYGYTF. Using reference TRBV19 and TRBJ1-2 for the parts outside the CDR3, the full variable domain is DGGITQSPKYLFRKEGQNVTLSCEQNLNHDAMYWYRQDPGQGLRLIYYSQIVNDFQKGDIAEGYSVSREKKESFPLTVTSAQKNPTAFYLCASSIGGQGSYGYTFGSGTRLTVV.

The rearrangement joins TRBV10-3 to TRBJ1-1, with D perhaps TRBD1 (6 bases). In germline, CDR1 is ENHRY, CDR2 SYGVKD. The V gene lost 10 bases and the J gene lost 0 bases, with 12 bases spanning the gap. The CDR3 has 13 amino acids. The CDR3 DNA sequence: TGTGCCAGTAGACAGGTAATGAACACTGAAGCTTTCTTT. The encoded protein is CASRQVMNTEAFF.

V usage is TRBV7-8 and J usage is TRBJ2-2, with 8 positions matching TRBD2. V shed 1 base and J 6 bases; nucleotides not matched to a gene: 10. The CDR3 extends over 17 amino acids. Germline V lookup: CDR1 SGHVS, CDR2 FQNEAQ. CDR3 in DNA: TGTGCCAGCAGCTTAGGGGTTAGCGGGGTTTCTGCCGGGGAGCTGTTTTTT. This sequence encodes CASSLGVSGVSAGELFF.

This chain connects TRBV10-3 to TRBJ2-3, with 9 bases aligning to TRBD2. Germline V CDR1 and CDR2: ENHRY, SYGVKD. The V segment lost 4 bases and the J segment 1 base; nucleotides outside the gene matches: 3. The length of the CDR3 is 15 residues. CDR3 sequence: CAISGASGGTDTQYF. The CDR3 DNA follows: TGTGCCATCAGTGGGGCTAGCGGGGGCACAGATACGCAGTATTTT.

The chain links TRBV6-1 to TRBJ2-3; TRBD2 might be the D (7 bases). The V gene lost 10 bases and the J gene lost 1 base, with 15 bases spanning the gap. Germline V gene data show CDR1 as MNHNS and CDR2 as SASEGT. The CDR3 spans 14 residues. The CDR3 loop reads CATRSGGRTDTQYF. The DNA for the CDR3 is TGTGCCACCCGATCGGGGGGCCGCACAGATACGCAGTATTTT.

The rearrangement uses TRBV30 and TRBJ1-4; D unresolved. The CDR3 has 14 amino acids. Trimming removed 0 bases at V and 8 bases at J, with 13 bases between. Germline assignment: CDR1 GTSNPN and CDR2 SVGIG (reference sequence). In DNA form, the CDR3 reads TGTGCCTGGAGTGTAAGCGGCGGGCTCGAAAAACTGTTTTTT. Amino acids: CAWSVSGGLEKLFF.

The chain recombines TRBV29-1 with TRBJ1-1; weak D call: TRBD1 (6 bases). Germline V gene lookup returns CDR1 SQVTM and CDR2 ANQGSEA. V lost 7 bases to trimming and J lost 1 base, with 13 bases between them. CDR3 length: 13 amino acids. The CDR3 DNA reads as TGCAGCGCGTACAGGGATGGGAACACTGAAGCTTTCTTT. Translated: CSAYRDGNTEAFF.

The V call is TRBV6-5, the J call TRBJ2-7; 12 bases line up with TRBD1. Germline-derived CDR1 and CDR2 are MNHEY and SVGAGI. The V segment lost 6 bases and the J segment 5 bases; nucleotides outside the gene matches: 5. The CDR3 sequence is 14 residues long. For the CDR3, the DNA is TGTGCCAGCAGGAGGGACAGGGGGCATAACGAGCAGTACTTC. Translating it yields CASRRDRGHNEQYF.